This T cell receptor (beta chain) comes out of a study of technical replicates of blood from a handful of donors. Profiled with immunoSEQ multiplex PCR; TCRdb holds only in-frame clones, not every one. This sample has around 80,000 clones; roughly 93% occur once, and the top ten carry less than 0.3%. J lost 0 bases, V lost 6 bases, and 14 bases had no gene match. The CDR3 covers 18 residues. In germline, CDR1 is SQVTM, CDR2 ANQGSEA. This clonotype was sampled from a human donor in good health. The rearrangement joins TRBV29-1 to TRBJ2-3; 11 nucleotides match TRBD2. The sequencing input was T cells isolated from PBMCs. This CDR3 reads CSVVPSRLAGTSTDTQYF. CDR3 sequence (DNA): TGCAGCGTCGTACCATCCCGACTAGCGGGAACTAGCACAGATACGCAGTATTTT.